This TCR beta chain was profiled in a study of Ad26.COV2.S vaccination and SARS-CoV-2 variants listed by TCRdb under 2021. Broadly, across the study: Vaccine-arm donors were drawn from COV1001, a multicentre, randomized, double-blind, placebo-controlled phase I-IIa trial of Ad26.COV2.S in healthy adults. Trial participants were randomized into five groups of five, in which low-dose or high-dose Ad26.COV2.S was given once or twice, or placebo was given on both occasions. Ad26.COV2.S was administered intramuscularly at 5 x 10^10 or 1 x 10^11 viral particles, either as a single shot or as two shots given 56 days apart. Throughout the experiments and outcome assessment, investigators stayed blinded to trial group allocation. The TCR-sequenced set comprised approximately 32 samples: approximately 20 Ad26.COV2.S vaccine recipients, 5 placebo recipients and 8 SARS-CoV-2 convalescent individuals. TCRbeta repertoire sequencing was used to assess the specificity and breadth of SARS-CoV-2-reactive T cell receptors after Ad26.COV2.S vaccination.

Germline trimming amounts to 4 bases on V and 6 bases on J, with 7 as the count of junction bases outside the gene matches. The germline V gene specifies SGHRS as CDR1 and YFSETQ as CDR2. The CDR3 runs 13 amino acids, cysteine and phenylalanine included. Of all the DNA, just the CDR3 is kept, 39 bases in frame from base 1. This clone came up a few times. Its antigen specificity is not known. No quality values exist for individual bases; no much larger clone is one base distant. Beyond this particular receptor, the publication reports: After vaccination, substantial breadth of spike-specific CD8+ and CD4+ T cell responses was reported. It was noted by the authors that total T cell responses may have been underestimated by the TCR breadth and depth analyses. Vaccine and placebo recipients had similar non-spike TCR breadth, a finding consistent with the vaccine containing only spike. The study was not powered to compare responses between vaccine doses or regimens. Ad26.COV2.S recipients had higher spike-specific TCR breadth than placebo recipients (P = 0.0014).

The immunoSEQ Assay was used to sequence TCRbeta CDR3 regions. After extraction, genomic DNA underwent amplification by bias-controlled multiplex PCR, followed by high-throughput sequencing. The published analysis was carried out like this. Collapsing and filtering of sequences were performed to quantify the absolute abundance of each unique TCRbeta CDR3 region. T cell fraction was estimated by normalizing TCRbeta template counts to usable DNA, with usable DNA measured through amplification of reference genes found in all nucleated cells. Repertoire TCRs were annotated as SARS-CoV-2-specific by exact matching of V gene, CDR3 amino acid sequence and J gene to a known reactive TCR set. MIRA supplied the reference SARS-CoV-2 TCR set, which was filtered for enrichment in COVID-19-positive ImmuneCODE repertoires so that public or cross-reactive TCRs were removed. Based on the MIRA antigens, annotated TCRs were further analysed at the level of specific ORF or position within ORF. Breadth was defined as the number of annotated unique rearrangements divided by the total number of unique productive rearrangements, and depth was defined as the summed frequency of the annotated unique rearrangements. Group comparisons of TCR breadth used two-sided Wilcoxon rank-sum tests. TCRdb re-hosts the immuneACCESS table, in-frame sequences only. Its copies lack some clones; in the studies checked, an unresolved V gene accounts for under half of them, and the cause for the rest is not known. V and J calls and clone size are given by that table; D and trimming were obtained from the DNA. This sample comprises about 400,000 clones, about 83% of them detected only once. Approximately 7% of the sample lies in the top ten.

Sample treatment or condition, as interpreted from the label and publication: around 19 received Ad26.COV2.S at low or high dose, single or two shots; a few received placebo; per-sample allocation not given. Repertoires of vaccine and placebo recipients were sequenced from samples collected on day 63 after the first injection. Between 29 July and 7 August 2020, Cohort 1b enrolled 20 to 30 adults aged 18-55 years at one site in Boston, USA. As a vaccine, Ad26.COV2.S was a replication-incompetent adenovirus type 26 vector that expressed a prefusion-stabilized SARS-CoV-2 spike protein derived from the original Wuhan strain.

The receptor comes from a person aged 18-65 years who received the Ad26.COV2.S COVID-19 vaccine or a placebo. Recombination linked TRBV5-1 to TRBJ2-7; TRBD1 aligns with 7 central bases. This specimen consisted of peripheral blood, obtained in a trial of Ad26.COV2.S vaccine versus placebo. CDR3 reads: CASSGYRGSEQYF. The DNA is TGCGCCAGCAGCGGTTACAGGGGAAGCGAGCAGTACTTC.